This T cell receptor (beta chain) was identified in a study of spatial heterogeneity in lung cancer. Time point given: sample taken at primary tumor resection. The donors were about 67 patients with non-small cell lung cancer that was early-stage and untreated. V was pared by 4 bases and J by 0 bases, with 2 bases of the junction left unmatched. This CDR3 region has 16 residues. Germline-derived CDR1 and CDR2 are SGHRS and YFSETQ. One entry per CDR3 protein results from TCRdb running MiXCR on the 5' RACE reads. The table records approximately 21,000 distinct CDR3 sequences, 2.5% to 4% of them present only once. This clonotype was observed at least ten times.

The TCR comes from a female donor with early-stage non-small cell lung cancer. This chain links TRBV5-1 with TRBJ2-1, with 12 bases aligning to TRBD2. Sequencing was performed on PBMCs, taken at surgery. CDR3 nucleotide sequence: TGCGCCAGCAGCAGGACTAGCGGGACCTCCTACAATGAGCAGTTCTTC. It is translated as CASSRTSGTSYNEQFF.